The rows below give T cell receptor beta chains drawn from one sample of a study of regulatory T cells in long-lasting Graves disease. TCRdb reprocessed the multiplex PCR reads with MiXCR, giving one entry per CDR3 protein. The sample comprises 500,000 to 800,000 distinct CDR3 sequences, roughly 30% of which are singletons, and roughly 46% rests with the top ten. Sample: peripheral blood mononuclear cells (PBMCs), taken when the disease was refractory, from a patient treated with antithyroid drugs. All receptors derive from a female donor with Graves disease. Each CDR3 is given with its conserved first and last residue. Fields, in order: D gene, clone size, J gene, V gene, CDR3 DNA, CDR3 protein. A D gene is named only where the DNA matches it firmly. Not all rows give a size; the values are once, few, many and, for expanded clones, a class.

>.|few|TRBJ1-1|TRBV12-5
TGTGCTAGTGAGGGAGGGCAGATGAACACTGAAGCTTTCTTT
CASEGGQMNTEAFF
>TRBD1|many|TRBJ1-1|TRBV2
TGTGCCAGCAGAGGGGACAGGGGGACTGAAGCTTTCTTT
CASRGDRGTEAFF
>.|.|TRBJ2-4|TRBV29-1
TGCAGCGTTGAAGATCGTGTAACCAAAAACATTCAGTACTTC
CSVEDRVTKNIQYF
>.|many|TRBJ1-2|TRBV10-3
TGTGCCATCAGTGAGATGGTTACAGGGTCTAACTATGGCTACACCTTC
CAISEMVTGSNYGYTF
>TRBD1|many|TRBJ1-2|TRBV20-1
TGCAGTGCTGGCCCGACAGGGCTCTATGGCTACACCTTC
CSAGPTGLYGYTF
>.|few|TRBJ2-2|TRBV19
TGTGCCAGTAAAAGGTTGCGGGACCGTCGATATGGTCTTCCCGGGGAGCTGTTTTTT
CASKRLRDRRYGLPGELFF
>TRBD1|few|TRBJ1-4|TRBV27
TGTGCCAGCAGTTTACGGACAGGATGGAATAATGAAAAACTGTTTTTT
CASSLRTGWNNEKLFF
>.|few|TRBJ2-5|TRBV7-9
TGTGCCAGCAGCTTCGCCGAATACCAAGAGACCCAGTACTTC
CASSFAEYQETQYF
>.|.|TRBJ1-3|TRBV6-5
TGTGCCAGCAGTTACTCCCCTGGAAACACCATATATTTT
CASSYSPGNTIYF
>.|few|TRBJ1-1|TRBV28
TGTGCCAGCAGTTTGGCGCCAGCTGAAGCTTTCTTT
CASSLAPAEAFF
>.|.|TRBJ1-2|TRBV25-1
TGTGCCACACGCATAGGTCTTTATGGCTACACCTTC
CATRIGLYGYTF
>TRBD1|.|TRBJ1-1|TRBV28
TGTGCCAGCAGAGACAGGGTTCGGGCAATGAACACTGAAGCTTTCTTT
CASRDRVRAMNTEAFF
>TRBD1|.|TRBJ2-7|TRBV7-6
TGTGCCAGCAGCCGTGGGACAGGTCCCACCTACGAGCAGTACTTC
CASSRGTGPTYEQYF
>.|once|TRBJ1-1|TRBV14
TGTGCCAGCAGCCAAGAAGGGTGGAAAAAGACAGCGAACACTGAAGCTTTCTTT
CASSQEGWKKTANTEAFF
>TRBD1|.|TRBJ1-2|TRBV14
TGTGCCAGCAGCCAAGGGACAGGGGGGAATTTGCTTCATGGCTACACCTTC
CASSQGTGGNLLHGYTF
>TRBD1|.|TRBJ1-1|TRBV5-1
TGCGCCAGCAGCTCAACAGGGGGAGTAATAGCTTTCTTT
CASSSTGGVIAFF
>.|.|TRBJ2-2|TRBV27
TGTGCCAGCAGTACCCGCAGGGGGGGCGGGGAGCTGTTTTTT
CASSTRRGGGELFF
>.|.|TRBJ2-7|TRBV6-1
TGTGCCAGCAGGTACCGGGACTCCTCCTACGAGCAGTACTTC
CASRYRDSSYEQYF
>TRBD1|few|TRBJ2-5|TRBV19
TGTGCCAGTAGTATGGACAGGCTTCGAGGAGAGACCCAGTACTTC
CASSMDRLRGETQYF
>.|few|TRBJ1-5|TRBV3-1
TGTGCCAGCAGCCAGGGCCGTCCCAATCAGCCCCAGCATTTT
CASSQGRPNQPQHF
>TRBD1|few|TRBJ2-5|TRBV7-7
TGTGCCAGCAGCTTAGGTACCGGGACAGGGGGTCGGGAGACCCAGTACTTC
CASSLGTGTGGRETQYF
>.|.|TRBJ1-2|TRBV6-5
TGTGCCAGCAGTTACTGGCCAGGCTATGGCTACACCTTC
CASSYWPGYGYTF
>.|.|TRBJ1-4|TRBV20-1
TGCAGTGCTAGGGTTCGGGGCAGGCGGGATGAAAAACTGTTTTTT
CSARVRGRRDEKLFF
>.|.|TRBJ1-6|TRBV19
TGTGCCAGTAGCCGGGATAAAGGTTCACCCCTCCACTTT
CASSRDKGSPLHF
>.|.|TRBJ1-1|TRBV20-1
TGCAGTGCTAGAACGGTTTCGACTGAAGCTTTCTTT
CSARTVSTEAFF
>.|once|TRBJ2-1|TRBV29-1
TGCAGCGTTGAAGGTATTAACAATGAGCAGTTCTTC
CSVEGINNEQFF
>TRBD2|once|TRBJ2-7|TRBV20-1
TGCAGTGCGCTGACTAGCGGTCCCTACGAGCAGTACTTC
CSALTSGPYEQYF
>.|few|TRBJ2-6|TRBV12-3/TRBV12-4
TGTGCCAGCAGGTTTACGGGTTCTGGGGCCAACGTCCTGACTTTC
CASRFTGSGANVLTF
>.|few|TRBJ1-5|TRBV2
TGTGCCAGCAGCCCGGGGGCCCAGCCCCAGCATTTT
CASSPGAQPQHF
>.|.|TRBJ2-7|TRBV30
TGTGCCTGGAGCCGGGGCCAGACCTACGAGCAGTACTTC
CAWSRGQTYEQYF
>.|few|TRBJ1-4|TRBV20-1
TGCAGTGCTGGACCCTTCTCCAATGAAAAACTGTTTTTT
CSAGPFSNEKLFF
>TRBD1|.|TRBJ1-6|TRBV28
TGTGCCAGCAGTTTACCGGGACAGACTTATTCACCCCTCCACTTT
CASSLPGQTYSPLHF
>.|.|TRBJ2-5|TRBV7-9
TGTGCCAGCAGCCAACAGGGCCTGGAGACCCAGTACTTC
CASSQQGLETQYF